This is a list of T cell receptor beta chains from one sample in a study of human T cells and chemical hapten exposure. TCRdb independently ran MiXCR on the RACE reads; one entry per CDR3 protein. The sample contains approximately 90,000 distinct CDR3 sequences, roughly 8.5% of which appear only once. The source material was whole blood, sampled in connection with sensitization to the hapten diphenylcyclopropenone (DPC). The receptors come from a man in his forties with alopecia areata. Some clones in this sample may be carry-over from other donors' samples. Both conserved end residues are part of each CDR3. The D gene is left open where the match is weak. Rows may omit the clone size; those that give it use once, few, many or a size class.

cdr3_aa: CASSLMEELFF
cdr3_nt: TGTGCCAGCAGCTTAATGGAGGAGCTGTTTTTT
clone_size: -
j_call: TRBJ2-2
d_call: -
v_call: TRBV7-9

cdr3_aa: CSAYTDQSSYEQYF
cdr3_nt: TGCAGTGCTTACACCGACCAGAGCTCCTACGAGCAGTACTTC
clone_size: many
j_call: TRBJ2-7
d_call: -
v_call: TRBV20-1

cdr3_aa: CATSDRLAGADFQETQYF
cdr3_nt: TGTGCCACCAGTGATAGGCTAGCGGGGGCCGACTTCCAAGAGACCCAGTACTTC
clone_size: -
j_call: TRBJ2-5
d_call: TRBD2
v_call: TRBV24-1

cdr3_aa: CSVVSGTDQPQHF
cdr3_nt: TGCAGCGTTGTGTCCGGGACGGATCAGCCCCAGCATTTT
clone_size: many
j_call: TRBJ1-5
d_call: -
v_call: TRBV29-1

cdr3_aa: CASIPGTAGNTIYF
cdr3_nt: TGCGCCAGCATCCCCGGGACCGCTGGAAACACCATATATTTT
clone_size: few
j_call: TRBJ1-3
d_call: -
v_call: TRBV5-1

cdr3_aa: CASSFGLSGANVLTF
cdr3_nt: TGTGCCAGCAGCTTCGGATTGTCTGGGGCCAACGTCCTGACTTTC
clone_size: -
j_call: TRBJ2-6
d_call: -
v_call: TRBV6-2/TRBV6-3

cdr3_aa: CSVVGGSLWNTDTQYF
cdr3_nt: TGCAGCGTTGTGGGCGGGAGTTTATGGAACACAGATACGCAGTATTTT
clone_size: -
j_call: TRBJ2-3
d_call: TRBD2
v_call: TRBV29-1

cdr3_aa: CASSFQGARTGELFF
cdr3_nt: TGCGCCAGCAGCTTTCAGGGGGCGCGAACCGGGGAGCTGTTTTTT
clone_size: -
j_call: TRBJ2-2
d_call: TRBD1
v_call: TRBV5-1

cdr3_aa: CASTQRGGGYEQYF
cdr3_nt: TGTGCCAGCACCCAAAGGGGGGGGGGCTACGAGCAGTACTTC
clone_size: many
j_call: TRBJ2-7
d_call: -
v_call: TRBV28

cdr3_aa: CASSPSWTSGRRLADTQYF
cdr3_nt: TGCGCCAGCAGTCCTTCATGGACTAGCGGGAGACGGTTGGCAGATACGCAGTATTTT
clone_size: -
j_call: TRBJ2-3
d_call: TRBD2
v_call: TRBV4-3

cdr3_aa: CAAGGQNQETQYF
cdr3_nt: TGTGCCGCAGGGGGGCAGAACCAAGAGACCCAGTACTTC
clone_size: -
j_call: TRBJ2-5
d_call: -
v_call: TRBV12-3/TRBV12-4

cdr3_aa: CASSLRQGDLTEAFF
cdr3_nt: TGTGCCAGCAGCCTTCGACAGGGGGATCTCACTGAAGCTTTCTTT
clone_size: -
j_call: TRBJ1-1
d_call: TRBD1
v_call: TRBV11-1

cdr3_aa: CANLYSGGARTGELFF
cdr3_nt: TGTGCCAACCTATACTCAGGGGGCGCAAGGACCGGGGAGCTGTTTTTT
clone_size: -
j_call: TRBJ2-2
d_call: TRBD1
v_call: TRBV24-1

cdr3_aa: CASSPGLFRSGNTIYF
cdr3_nt: TGTGCCAGCAGTCCTGGGCTTTTTAGGTCCGGAAACACCATATATTTT
clone_size: -
j_call: TRBJ1-3
d_call: -
v_call: TRBV27

cdr3_aa: CASSQVGYNSPLHF
cdr3_nt: TGTGCCAGCAGCCAAGTCGGGTATAATTCACCCCTCCACTTT
clone_size: many
j_call: TRBJ1-6
d_call: -
v_call: TRBV14

cdr3_aa: CDEVTLNTQYF
cdr3_nt: TGTGACGAGGTGACCCTGAATACGCAGTATTTT
clone_size: -
j_call: TRBJ2-3
d_call: -
v_call: TRBV7-4

cdr3_aa: CSVIRGTEAFF
cdr3_nt: TGCAGCGTTATAAGGGGGACTGAAGCTTTCTTT
clone_size: many
j_call: TRBJ1-1
d_call: -
v_call: TRBV29-1

cdr3_aa: CASRQLAGSYNEQFF
cdr3_nt: TGTGCCAGCAGACAACTAGCGGGATCCTACAATGAGCAGTTCTTC
clone_size: -
j_call: TRBJ2-1
d_call: TRBD2
v_call: TRBV6-6

cdr3_aa: CASSFVAGGSTGELFF
cdr3_nt: TGTGCCAGCAGCTTTGTAGCGGGAGGGAGCACCGGGGAGCTGTTTTTT
clone_size: -
j_call: TRBJ2-2
d_call: TRBD2
v_call: TRBV11-3

cdr3_aa: CASSLGTATGELFF
cdr3_nt: TGTGCCAGCAGCTTAGGGACCGCCACCGGGGAGCTGTTTTTT
clone_size: many
j_call: TRBJ2-2
d_call: -
v_call: TRBV7-2

cdr3_aa: CASSEVAGLYNEQFF
cdr3_nt: TGTGCCAGCAGTGAAGTGGCGGGACTTTACAATGAGCAGTTCTTC
clone_size: few
j_call: TRBJ2-1
d_call: -
v_call: TRBV2

cdr3_aa: CASIPGGPPGTDTQYF
cdr3_nt: TGTGCCAGTATACCGGGAGGGCCTCCGGGCACAGATACGCAGTATTTT
clone_size: many
j_call: TRBJ2-3
d_call: TRBD2
v_call: TRBV19

cdr3_aa: CASSPPGGWNTEAFF
cdr3_nt: TGTGCCAGCAGCCCCCCCGGCGGCTGGAACACTGAAGCTTTCTTT
clone_size: -
j_call: TRBJ1-1
d_call: -
v_call: TRBV7-2

cdr3_aa: CASSPAGQKNSPLHF
cdr3_nt: TGCGCCAGCAGCCCGGCGGGACAGAAGAATTCACCCCTCCACTTT
clone_size: many
j_call: TRBJ1-6
d_call: TRBD1
v_call: TRBV5-1

cdr3_aa: CASSLVPGGPGANVLTF
cdr3_nt: TGTGCCAGCAGTTTAGTCCCCGGGGGACCTGGGGCCAACGTCCTGACTTTC
clone_size: many
j_call: TRBJ2-6
d_call: -
v_call: TRBV12-3/TRBV12-4

cdr3_aa: CASSGTGRLTDTQYF
cdr3_nt: TGTGCCAGCAGCGGGACAGGGAGACTCACAGATACGCAGTATTTT
clone_size: -
j_call: TRBJ2-3
d_call: TRBD1
v_call: TRBV7-9

cdr3_aa: CASSQDRTPQGTEAFF
cdr3_nt: TGTGCCAGCAGCCAAGACCGGACACCTCAAGGGACTGAAGCTTTCTTT
clone_size: many
j_call: TRBJ1-1
d_call: -
v_call: TRBV3-1

cdr3_aa: CSVRQGGGKQTDTQYF
cdr3_nt: TGCAGCGTCCGACAGGGGGGTGGTAAACAGACAGATACGCAGTATTTT
clone_size: -
j_call: TRBJ2-3
d_call: TRBD1
v_call: TRBV29-1

cdr3_aa: CASSWTSGVYEQYF
cdr3_nt: TGTGCCAGCAGCTGGACTAGCGGGGTCTACGAGCAGTACTTC
clone_size: many
j_call: TRBJ2-7
d_call: TRBD2
v_call: TRBV7-2

cdr3_aa: CASSFRSNQETQYF
cdr3_nt: TGTGCCAGCAGTTTTAGGTCTAACCAAGAGACCCAGTACTTC
clone_size: many
j_call: TRBJ2-5
d_call: -
v_call: TRBV28

cdr3_aa: CASSSGQKETQYF
cdr3_nt: TGTGCCAGCAGCTCGGGACAGAAAGAGACCCAGTACTTC
clone_size: few
j_call: TRBJ2-5
d_call: TRBD1
v_call: TRBV7-6

cdr3_aa: CASSARQNNEQFF
cdr3_nt: TGTGCCAGCAGCGCCCGACAGAACAATGAGCAGTTCTTC
clone_size: many
j_call: TRBJ2-1
d_call: -
v_call: TRBV9

cdr3_aa: CASSQGGAGGYNEQFF
cdr3_nt: TGTGCCAGCAGCCAAGGCGGGGCGGGAGGTTACAATGAGCAGTTCTTC
clone_size: -
j_call: TRBJ2-1
d_call: TRBD2
v_call: TRBV7-8

cdr3_aa: CASSDPRQGDNEKLFF
cdr3_nt: TGTGCCAGCAGTGATCCTCGGCAGGGCGATAATGAAAAACTGTTTTTT
clone_size: -
j_call: TRBJ1-4
d_call: -
v_call: TRBV25-1

cdr3_aa: CASSESQPLNEQFF
cdr3_nt: TGTGCCAGCAGTGAATCCCAGCCCTTAAATGAGCAGTTCTTC
clone_size: -
j_call: TRBJ2-1
d_call: -
v_call: TRBV2

cdr3_aa: CASSRFSGANVLTF
cdr3_nt: TGTGCCAGCTCCAGGTTCTCTGGGGCCAACGTCCTGACTTTC
clone_size: few
j_call: TRBJ2-6
d_call: -
v_call: TRBV28

cdr3_aa: CASRAGTSGANTGELFF
cdr3_nt: TGTGCCAGCAGGGCCGGGACTAGCGGGGCGAACACCGGGGAGCTGTTTTTT
clone_size: few
j_call: TRBJ2-2
d_call: TRBD2
v_call: TRBV11-2

cdr3_aa: CASSLAGGRSNQPQHF
cdr3_nt: TGTGCCAGCAGTTTAGCGGGGGGTCGGAGCAATCAGCCCCAGCATTTT
clone_size: few
j_call: TRBJ1-5
d_call: -
v_call: TRBV12-3/TRBV12-4

cdr3_aa: CAWSVAIANSPLHF
cdr3_nt: TGTGCCTGGAGTGTAGCAATAGCCAATTCACCCCTCCACTTT
clone_size: -
j_call: TRBJ1-6
d_call: -
v_call: TRBV30

cdr3_aa: CASSLGTGIEAFF
cdr3_nt: TGTGCCAGCAGCTTAGGGACAGGGATTGAAGCTTTCTTT
clone_size: many
j_call: TRBJ1-1
d_call: TRBD1
v_call: TRBV7-9

cdr3_aa: CASTPSGANVLTF
cdr3_nt: TGTGCCAGCACCCCGTCTGGGGCCAACGTCCTGACTTTC
clone_size: many
j_call: TRBJ2-6
d_call: -
v_call: TRBV12-3/TRBV12-4

cdr3_aa: CSAAGGPGLKETQYF
cdr3_nt: TGCAGTGCCGCGGGTGGGCCGGGACTCAAAGAGACCCAGTACTTC
clone_size: -
j_call: TRBJ2-5
d_call: -
v_call: TRBV20-1

cdr3_aa: CSVDSGADTEAFF
cdr3_nt: TGCAGCGTTGATTCAGGGGCCGACACTGAAGCTTTCTTT
clone_size: many
j_call: TRBJ1-1
d_call: -
v_call: TRBV29-1

cdr3_aa: CASSSTGLAGVTDTQYF
cdr3_nt: TGTGCCAGCAGTTCAACCGGACTAGCGGGAGTGACAGATACGCAGTATTTT
clone_size: -
j_call: TRBJ2-3
d_call: TRBD2
v_call: TRBV28

cdr3_aa: CSALDRGKDEQYF
cdr3_nt: TGCAGTGCCCTAGACAGGGGCAAGGACGAGCAGTACTTC
clone_size: -
j_call: TRBJ2-7
d_call: TRBD1
v_call: TRBV20-1

cdr3_aa: CASSLVGHRDTQYF
cdr3_nt: TGTGCCAGCAGCTTAGTTGGGCATCGGGATACGCAGTATTTT
clone_size: many
j_call: TRBJ2-3
d_call: -
v_call: TRBV7-2

cdr3_aa: CASSLGSQNTEAFF
cdr3_nt: TGCGCCAGCAGCTTGGGCAGCCAGAACACTGAAGCTTTCTTT
clone_size: few
j_call: TRBJ1-1
d_call: -
v_call: TRBV5-1

cdr3_aa: CSARRGGLAGIYEQYF
cdr3_nt: TGCAGTGCTAGACGTGGCGGACTAGCGGGAATCTACGAGCAGTACTTC
clone_size: few
j_call: TRBJ2-7
d_call: TRBD2
v_call: TRBV20-1

cdr3_aa: CASSSPLGAGAPQFF
cdr3_nt: TGTGCCAGCAGTTCCCCCTTAGGGGCGGGAGCCCCCCAGTTCTTC
clone_size: -
j_call: TRBJ2-1
d_call: TRBD2
v_call: TRBV12-3/TRBV12-4